Listed here are 29 T cell receptor beta chains from one sample, sequenced in a study of blood T cell repertoires in COVID-19. Method: immunoSEQ multiplex PCR; TCRdb's copy keeps in-frame clones and lacks some. The data contain about 100,000 clones, roughly 84% of them singletons. The sequenced sample consisted of peripheral blood. These receptors all stem from a man younger than 45 in a cohort sampled during active COVID-19.

This chain uses TRBV19 with TRBJ2-2; 8 bases are shared with TRBD1. Germline V gives CDR1 LNHDA, CDR2 SQIVND (reference sequence). Trimming at V came to 4 bases and at J to 4 bases, leaving 8 bases not matched to a gene. The CDR3 covers 16 residues. The DNA of the CDR3 is TGTGCCAGTAGTAGCCCGGACAGGGTAATCACCGGGGAGCTGTTTTTT. Its protein product is CASSSPDRVITGELFF.

The genes are TRBV5-1 and TRBJ2-5, with D hard to call. The length of the CDR3 is 12 residues. V lost 2 bases and J 3 bases, leaving 5 bases between the germline ends. CDR1 and CDR2 (germline): SGHRS, YFSETQ. CDR3 DNA: TGCGCCAGCAGCTTTCTAGAAGAGACCCAGTACTTC. Its protein is CASSFLEETQYF. Combining the CDR3 with reference TRBV5-1 and TRBJ2-5 gives the whole variable domain KAGVTQTPRYLIKTRGQQVTLSCSPISGHRSVSWYQQTPGQGLQFLFEYFSETQRNKGNFPGRFSGRQFSNSRSEMNVSTLELGDSALYLCASSFLEETQYFGPGTRLLVL.

J is TRBJ1-3 and V is TRBV7-8, with a possible D match to TRBD1 (6 bases). CDR3 size: 16 residues. Germline V gene data show CDR1 as SGHVS and CDR2 as FQNEAQ. Trimming pared 1 base from V and 4 bases from J, leaving 14 bases between. The CDR3 here is CASSLEPGASGNTIYF. DNA for the CDR3: TGTGCCAGCAGCTTAGAACCAGGGGCATCAGGAAACACCATATATTTT. The variable domain in full, completed from reference TRBV7-8 and TRBJ1-3, reads GAGVSQSPRYKVAKRGQDVALRCDPISGHVSLFWYQQALGQGPEFLTYFQNEAQLDKSGLPSDRFFAERPEGSVSTLKIQRTQQEDSAVYLCASSLEPGASGNTIYFGEGSWLTVV.

Points on this clone: Germline is not matched at one junction end, which may reflect a read error. The V call is TRBV5-6, the J call TRBJ2-3, with D possibly TRBD2 on 6 matching bases. Germline values: CDR1 SGHDT, CDR2 YYEEEE. The CDR3 runs to 16 residues. The CDR3 is CASSFGAGGTTNTQYF. CDR3 DNA: TGTGCCAGCAGCTTTGGTGCCGGGGGTACCACAAATACGCAGTATTTT. Full variable domain (missing parts from reference TRBV5-6 and TRBJ2-3): DAGVTQSPTHLIKTRGQQVTLRCSPKSGHDTVSWYQQALGQGPQFIFQYYEEEERQRGNFPDRFSGHQFPNYSSELNVNALLLGDSALYLCASSFGAGGTTNTQYFGPGTRLTVL.

This clone was found once. This rearrangement joins TRBV2 to TRBJ2-5; D may be TRBD1 (8 bases). This CDR3 spans 15 amino acids. Germline lookup yields CDR1 SNHLY and CDR2 FYNNEI. V was shortened by 8 bases and J by 2 bases, with 18 bases between the two germline ends. DNA of the CDR3: TGTGCCAGCCACAGGGGGGGACAGATACAAGAGACCCAGTACTTC. Protein: CASHRGGQIQETQYF.

This sequence joins TRBV19 and TRBJ1-6; a possible D gene is TRBD1 (6 bases). CDR1 is LNHDA and CDR2 is SQIVND in the germline V gene (reference sequence). Trimming removed 5 bases from V and 5 bases from J, with 10 bases in between. CDR3 length: 14 residues. The CDR3 bases are TGTGCCAGTAGTCAGGGGTGGGATAATTCACCCCTCCACTTT. Amino acid sequence: CASSQGWDNSPLHF.

V usage is TRBV6-4 and J usage is TRBJ2-2; D may be TRBD1 (6 bases). V lost 3 bases and J lost 1, with 6 bases in between. Germline V CDR1 and CDR2: MRHNA, SNTAGT. The CDR3 sequence is 14 residues long. CDR3 in amino acids: CASSEQGNTGELFF. The CDR3, as DNA: TGTGCCAGCAGTGAACAGGGGAACACCGGGGAGCTGTTTTTT.

The CDR3 DNA sequence: TGTGCCAGCAGCTCCCTTCCCTACAGGGTGGCCCAGTACTTC. Its protein is CASSSLPYRVAQYF. The chain links TRBV7-2 to TRBJ2-5; D is perhaps TRBD1 (6 bases). Germline V gene lookup returns CDR1 SGHTA and CDR2 FQGNSA. V lost 4 bases and J lost 9, with 18 bases in between. This CDR3 is 14 amino acids long.

The CDR3 DNA reads as TGTGCCAGCAGCTTACTCGGTGGAGGCTACGAGCAGTACTTC. The encoded protein is CASSLLGGGYEQYF. The V gene is TRBV7-2, the J gene TRBJ2-7, with D possibly TRBD2 on 5 matching bases. V was trimmed by 2 bases and J by 3 bases, leaving 11 bases between them. Germline V lookup: CDR1 SGHTA, CDR2 FQGNSA. The CDR3 loop spans 14 amino acids.

The chain has TRBV9 and TRBJ2-7; TRBD2 matches 7 bases. Germline V lookup: CDR1 SGDLS, CDR2 YYNGEE. The CDR3 is made up of 15 amino acids. With 4 bases clipped from V and 0 bases from J, the junction kept 7 bases outside the gene matches. Written as DNA, the CDR3 is TGTGCCAGCAGCCTAAGGGCTAGCGGCTCCTACGAGCAGTACTTC. Translating it yields CASSLRASGSYEQYF.

The J gene is TRBJ1-6, the V gene TRBV19; maybe TRBD1 (5 bases). Trimming left V 1 base short and J 7 bases short, with 11 bases between. The CDR3 loop spans 15 amino acids. Germline CDR1 and CDR2: LNHDA and SQIVND (reference sequence). In nucleotides, the CDR3 is TGTGCCAGTAGTATAGGGGGCATACCCAATTCACCCCTCCACTTT. Amino acid sequence: CASSIGGIPNSPLHF. The full variable domain, completed using reference TRBV19 and TRBJ1-6, is DGGITQSPKYLFRKEGQNVTLSCEQNLNHDAMYWYRQDPGQGLRLIYYSQIVNDFQKGDIAEGYSVSREKKESFPLTVTSAQKNPTAFYLCASSIGGIPNSPLHFGNGTRLTVT.

This rearrangement joins TRBV5-1 to TRBJ1-1; D might be TRBD1 (5 bases). Between the trimmed V and J ends, which lost 2 bases and 4 bases, there was a span of 18 bases. Germline assignment: CDR1 SGHRS and CDR2 YFSETQ. This CDR3 region has 16 residues. Here the CDR3 reads CASSLGQGGLGTEAFF. The CDR3 region has the DNA TGCGCCAGCAGCTTAGGTCAGGGAGGGCTAGGCACTGAAGCTTTCTTT. The whole variable domain, filled in from reference TRBV5-1 and TRBJ1-1, reads KAGVTQTPRYLIKTRGQQVTLSCSPISGHRSVSWYQQTPGQGLQFLFEYFSETQRNKGNFPGRFSGRQFSNSRSEMNVSTLELGDSALYLCASSLGQGGLGTEAFFGQGTRLTVV.

The rearrangement uses TRBV5-6 and TRBJ1-4; D remains unclear. V was shortened by 3 bases and J by 8 bases, with 17 bases between the two germline ends. The CDR3 runs to 15 residues. Germline CDR1 and CDR2: SGHDT and YYEEEE. This CDR3 reads CASSSKVGGGEKLFF. The CDR3 bases are TGTGCCAGCAGCTCCAAGGTCGGCGGAGGCGAAAAACTGTTTTTT.

In regard to this clone: The identical CDR3 is also encoded by other nucleotide sequences in the sample. The chain joins TRBV24-1 to TRBJ2-7; 9 nucleotides line up with TRBD1. Germline CDR1 and CDR2: KGHDR and SFDVKD. The CDR3 is 16 residues long. V was clipped by 3 bases and J by 3 bases; unmatched bases: 8. This CDR3 reads CATSDLPRDRVYEQYF. DNA for the CDR3: TGTGCCACCAGTGATCTGCCGCGGGACAGGGTCTACGAGCAGTACTTC.

The rearrangement links TRBV30 to TRBJ2-6; D gene ambiguous. There are 14 residues in the CDR3. Per germline, CDR1 GTSNPN and CDR2 SVGIG (reference sequence). Trimming took off 5 bases at V and 0 bases at J, with 8 bases between the two ends. The CDR3 DNA reads as TGTGCCTGGGACCCGAGCTCTGGGGCCAACGTCCTGACTTTC. This translates into CAWDPSSGANVLTF.

V and J are TRBV5-6 and TRBJ2-3, with 8 bases fitting TRBD1. V gave up 4 bases and J gave up 1 base; unmatched junction bases: 5. The CDR3 totals 15 residues. CDR1 is SGHDT, CDR2 YYEEEE, per germline. The CDR3 DNA reads as TGTGCCAGCAGCAAAGTACAGGGGGGCACAGATACGCAGTATTTT. Amino acid sequence: CASSKVQGGTDTQYF.

This chain connects TRBV19 to TRBJ1-1; 8 bases map to TRBD1. The junction had 5 bases not matched to a gene; V was cut back by 4 bases and J by 4 bases. CDR1 is LNHDA and CDR2 is SQIVND in the germline V gene (reference sequence). CDR3 length equals 14 residues. The CDR3 sequence is CASSKDRDATEAFF. The CDR3 DNA reads as TGTGCCAGTAGTAAGGACAGGGACGCCACTGAAGCTTTCTTT.

The rearrangement uses TRBV14 and TRBJ1-1; 12 nucleotides align to TRBD1. From germline, CDR1 is SGHDN and CDR2 FVKESK. Trimming cost V 4 bases and J 4 bases; bases outside gene matches: 4. CDR3 size: 15 residues. Here the CDR3 DNA reads TGTGCCAGCAGCCGGGACAGGGGGCCAAGCACTGAAGCTTTCTTT. It is translated as CASSRDRGPSTEAFF.

This clone was detected only a few times. This rearrangement joins TRBV2 to TRBJ1-5; tentatively, D is TRBD1 (5 bases). Germline CDR1 is SNHLY and CDR2 is FYNNEI. This CDR3 spans 14 amino acids. V lost 6 bases and J lost 1, with 10 bases in between. The CDR3 sequence: CASSGQISNQPQHF. The CDR3 DNA reads TGTGCCAGCAGCGGACAAATAAGCAATCAGCCCCAGCATTTT.

V is TRBV5-3 and J is TRBJ1-1; weak D call: TRBD1 (6 bases). TRBV5-3 is flagged as an ORF with uncertain function. The CDR3 has 15 amino acids. Trimming removed 4 bases at V and 0 bases at J, with 13 bases between. This CDR3 is CARSPSQGMNTEAFF. CDR3 bases: TGTGCCAGAAGCCCATCTCAGGGGATGAACACTGAAGCTTTCTTT.

There are a few counts of this clone. V usage is TRBV6-1 and J usage is TRBJ1-4; D is uncertain. The CDR3 has 12 residues. Between the trimmed V and J ends, which lost 2 bases and 13 bases, there was a span of 11 bases. CDR1 MNHNS and CDR2 SASEGT come from the germline V gene. CDR3 region: CASSELERGLFF. The CDR3 DNA follows: TGTGCCAGCAGTGAATTGGAGAGAGGACTGTTTTTT.

The gene calls are TRBV6-5 and TRBJ2-3; 9 nucleotides line up with TRBD2. CDR3 size: 15 residues. With 6 bases clipped from V and 0 bases from J, the junction kept 4 bases outside the gene matches. CDR1 and CDR2 (germline): MNHEY, SVGAGI. This chain's CDR3 is CASRLAGESTDTQYF. The DNA of the CDR3 is TGTGCCAGCAGATTAGCGGGGGAGAGCACAGATACGCAGTATTTT.

The V gene is TRBV28, the J gene TRBJ1-6, with TRBD1 identical over 9 bases. V dropped 4 bases and J dropped 10; count of bases not matched to a gene: 11. The CDR3 consists of 16 residues. Germline V lookup: CDR1 MDHEN, CDR2 SYDVKM. The CDR3 nucleotides read TGTGCCAGCAGTTCGGGGACAGGGATAAATCGCTCACCCCTCCACTTT. Translating it yields CASSSGTGINRSPLHF.

The V gene is TRBV19, the J gene TRBJ1-1; 7 nucleotides agree with TRBD1. Germline V lookup: CDR1 LNHDA, CDR2 SQIVND (reference sequence). Trimming removed 4 bases from V and 0 bases from J; junction bases left unmatched: 20. The CDR3 loop spans 20 amino acids. The CDR3 DNA sequence: TGTGCCAGTAGTAAGAAACTCAACAGGGGCTCACTACGGTTGAACACTGAAGCTTTCTTT. Protein product: CASSKKLNRGSLRLNTEAFF.

The V call is TRBV20-1, the J call TRBJ2-7, with D tentatively TRBD2 (6 bases). V was shortened by 3 bases and J by 1 base, with 13 bases between the two germline ends. Germline V gene lookup returns CDR1 DFQATT and CDR2 SNEGSKA (reference sequence). The CDR3 contains 14 residues. CDR3 region: CSASGVAESYEQYF. The CDR3 DNA is TGCAGTGCTAGTGGGGTAGCGGAGTCCTACGAGCAGTACTTC.

CDR3 sequence: CASSQDGAGASYEQYF. Written as DNA, the CDR3 is TGCGCCAGCAGCCAAGATGGGGCGGGAGCCTCCTACGAGCAGTACTTC. The genes are TRBV4-1 and TRBJ2-7; 7 bases line up with TRBD2. V lost 0 bases, J lost 0 bases, and 5 bases stayed unmatched. CDR1 is MGHRA, CDR2 YSYEKL, per germline. This CDR3 is built from 16 residues.

The chain is built from TRBV5-4 and TRBJ1-3, with D perhaps matching TRBD1 (6 bases). V lost 5 bases and J 4 bases, leaving 25 bases between the germline ends. The germline CDR1 and CDR2 sequences are SGHNT and YYREEE (reference sequence). This CDR3 spans 18 amino acids. CDR3 nucleotides: TGTGCCAGCAGTGCGGACAGAAAGTGGCAGTGGGCCGGAAACACCATATATTTT. As protein: CASSADRKWQWAGNTIYF.

The V gene is TRBV27, the J gene TRBJ2-6; a weak D match, TRBD1 (5 bases). Deletions cut 5 bases from V and 4 bases from J, with 18 bases between. The CDR3 totals 17 residues. Per germline, CDR1 MNHEY and CDR2 SMNVEV (reference sequence). This CDR3 is CASSGSLQASGANVLTF. The CDR3 nucleotides are TGTGCCAGCAGTGGCTCTCTACAGGCTTCAGGGGCCAACGTCCTGACTTTC. Filled out from reference TRBV27 and TRBJ2-6, the complete variable domain reads EAQVTQNPRYLITVTGKKLTVTCSQNMNHEYMSWYRQDPGLGLRQIYYSMNVEVTDKGDVPEGYKVSRKEKRNFPLILESPSPNQTSLYFCASSGSLQASGANVLTFGAGSRLTVL.

V gene TRBV7-2 combines with J gene TRBJ2-3; the match to TRBD2 covers 10 bases. The CDR3 totals 17 residues. Germline trimming cut 5 bases from V and 2 bases from J; bases unmatched to any gene: 10. Germline CDR1 is SGHTA and CDR2 is FQGNSA. CDR3 in amino acids: CASSQPLLAGDTDTQYF. The CDR3 DNA follows: TGTGCCAGCAGCCAGCCCCTCCTAGCGGGGGACACAGATACGCAGTATTTT.